This TCR beta chain stems from a study of blood T cell repertoires in COVID-19 (dated by TCRdb to about 2020). Broadly, across the study: The collaborator samples originated in the United States, Italy and Spain and spanned the acute and convalescent phases of COVID-19. The dataset comprised deeply sampled blood TCRbeta repertoires from subjects exposed to, actively infected with, or recovered from COVID-19. A freely available public database, intended as a resource for researchers studying the immune response to SARS-CoV-2, is where the repertoires were released. The material from the prospective study consisted of cDNA or gDNA derived from T cells, B-cell-depleted T cells, or PBMCs. Samples were obtained from the ongoing ImmuneRACE study (first 160 participants) and from about 1,300 subjects provided by 6 global collaborators. Where HLA class I and class II types were available, the types were taken from metadata supplied by the sample provider, not from assay-based typing. Sample metadata almost always included a de-identified subject ID, COVID-19 status, age in years and sex. Results and caveats for the whole study, not just this receptor: The amount of clinical and demographic metadata varied by source and participant and was provided uncurated.

The collaborating institutions used their own protocols to collect whole blood in K2EDTA tubes. For TCRbeta analysis, collaborators shipped samples in one of three forms: frozen whole blood, isolated PBMCs, or DNA extracted from either of those sample types. The CDR3 numbers 11 residues from cysteine through phenylalanine. The CDR3 DNA has 33 bases and is translated from base 1. CDR1 and CDR2 are drawn from the germline V gene: MDHEN, SYDVKM. V lost 6 bases and J lost 2 bases; the stretch between them is 5 bases long. TCRbeta CDR3 regions were amplified from genomic DNA using the immunoSEQ Assay, a bias-controlled multiplex PCR. In the paper's pipeline: Within the assay, amplification of reference gene primers was used to estimate how many nucleated cells each sample contained. To quantify the absolute abundance of each unique TCRbeta CDR3 rearrangement, sequence reads were collapsed and filtered. Productive Simpson clonality was computed per sample as the square root of Simpson's diversity index over productive rearrangements. TCRdb mirrors the immuneACCESS table, restricted to in-frame sequences. Some clones are absent from its copies; in checked studies, under half trace to an unresolved V gene, and the reason for the others is unknown. Clone size and V and J calls were adopted from that table, with D and trimming inferred from the DNA. For this sample there are 60,000 to 70,000 clones; 80% to 90% appear just once. Approximately 1.4% of the sample is taken by the ten largest.

For this clone: The specificity of this receptor is unknown. No quality values exist for individual bases; no much larger clone is one base distant.

Sequencing was done on a sample of peripheral blood. The clonotype comes from a woman in her sixties or seventies with acute or convalescent COVID-19. Rearrangement joined TRBV28 to TRBJ2-7, with no D gene named confidently. The CDR3 has the sequence CASSRTYEQYF. The DNA sequence reads TGTGCCAGCAGCCGTACCTACGAGCAGTACTTC.